This is a list of T cell receptor beta chains from one sample in a study of control samples from healthy donors and cancer patients. Assay used: immunoSEQ multiplex PCR; TCRdb lists only in-frame clones, some missing. The table shows some 110,000 clones, with 88% occurring only once. What was sequenced was blood. Every receptor here comes from a woman in her 70s in good health. CDR3s include the opening cysteine and the closing phenylalanine or tryptophan. A D gene is named only where the DNA matches it firmly. The size of a clone is reported for some rows only, either as once, few or many, or as a class for expanded clones.

NA	TRBV11-2	TRBJ2-3	NA	TGTGCCAGCAGCTTAGATTCCTCCAGGGAGTCCCTCTCGGCAGATACGCAGTATTTT	CASSLDSSRESLSADTQYF
TRBD1	TRBV9	TRBJ1-2	NA	TGTGCCAGCAGCGTAGGACAGGGAAACTATGGCTACACCTTC	CASSVGQGNYGYTF
NA	TRBV7-8	TRBJ2-2	NA	TGTGCCAGCAGCTTAGGGGACACGCGGACCGGGGAGCTGTTTTTT	CASSLGDTRTGELFF
NA	TRBV12-3/TRBV12-4	TRBJ1-2	NA	TGTGCCAGCAGTTTAAATAGTAATGGCTACACCTTC	CASSLNSNGYTF
NA	TRBV29-1	TRBJ1-5	NA	TGCAGCGTTGGGGATGGGGATCAGCCCCAGCATTTT	CSVGDGDQPQHF
NA	TRBV18	TRBJ2-5	NA	TGTGCCAGCTCACTTCGGACGGTGCGCGAGACCCAGTACTTC	CASSLRTVRETQYF
NA	TRBV7-2	TRBJ1-6	NA	TGTGCCAGCAGCCCTCAGGGAACCTCCTATAATTCACCCCTCCACTTT	CASSPQGTSYNSPLHF
NA	TRBV27	TRBJ1-1	NA	TGTGCCAGCAGTTTATCCGGGGGCACTGAAGCTTTCTTT	CASSLSGGTEAFF
TRBD1	TRBV3-1/TRBV3-2	TRBJ1-3	few	TGTGCCAGCAGCCACGGAGGGGGCATAGATGGAAACACCATATATTTT	CASSHGGGIDGNTIYF
NA	TRBV9	TRBJ1-6	few	TGTGCCAGCAGCGTCCGTCAGCAAAATTCACCCCTCCACTTT	CASSVRQQNSPLHF
NA	TRBV27	TRBJ1-5	NA	TGTGCCAGCAGTTTATGGGGGGCTCACACGACCGGCAATCAGCCCCAGCATTTT	CASSLWGAHTTGNQPQHF
NA	TRBV29-1	TRBJ2-1	NA	TGCAGCGTTGAAGGGCTAGCGCCTAGCTCCTACAATGAGCAGTTCTTC	CSVEGLAPSSYNEQFF
TRBD1	TRBV2	TRBJ1-1	once	TGTGCCAGCGGGGACAGGGGAAACACTGAAGCTTTCTTT	CASGDRGNTEAFF
TRBD2	TRBV7-9	TRBJ2-2	NA	TGTGCCAGCAGTCCCCGGGGCCTAGCGGGGCCCGGGGAGCTGTTTTTT	CASSPRGLAGPGELFF
TRBD1	TRBV14	TRBJ1-2	NA	TGTGCCAGCAGCGCAACGGGACAGGGCTCGAATCGAGGCTACACCTTC	CASSATGQGSNRGYTF
TRBD2	TRBV6-2/TRBV6-3	TRBJ2-7	NA	TGTGCCAGCAGCCTCGGCGGGGGGGCCTACGAGCAGTACTTC	CASSLGGGAYEQYF
TRBD1	TRBV5-4	TRBJ2-7	once	TGTGCCAGCAGCCCAGGGACAGGGGGCGAGCAGTACTTC	CASSPGTGGEQYF
NA	TRBV7-8	TRBJ2-5	NA	TGTGCCAGCAGCGGCCAGAGCCTGGGTGAGACCCAGTACTTC	CASSGQSLGETQYF
NA	TRBV7-2	TRBJ1-2	NA	TGTGCCAGCAGCTTATTCGTGGCGGGCGCCACGCGGGGCTACACCTTC	CASSLFVAGATRGYTF
TRBD1	TRBV4-1	TRBJ1-1	once	TGCGCCAGCAGCCAAGGATGGGCCAGGGGGCGCAAAAATGAAGCTTTCTTT	CASSQGWARGRKNEAFF
NA	TRBV28	TRBJ1-3	few	TGTGCCAGCAGTTTAGGGACGCTTAGCTCTGGAAACACCATATATTTT	CASSLGTLSSGNTIYF
NA	TRBV4-1	TRBJ1-3	NA	TGCGCCAGCAGCCAACAGGGAGTACACACCATATATTTT	CASSQQGVHTIYF
NA	TRBV13	TRBJ2-7	once	TGTGCCAGCAGCTCCCCGGGGGCCCCCCTCTACGAGCAGTACTTC	CASSSPGAPLYEQYF
TRBD2	TRBV7-2	TRBJ2-1	NA	TGTGCCAGCAGCTTAGCGCGACTAGCGGGGGACAATTATGGGAAGTTCTTC	CASSLARLAGDNYGKFF
NA	TRBV6-5	TRBJ2-5	NA	TGTGCCAGCAGTCCCAGGGGGGGTATCGGGGAGACCCAGTACTTC	CASSPRGGIGETQYF
NA	TRBV5-4	TRBJ1-3	NA	TGTGCCAGCAGCCCGGACCGCCGCTCTGGAAACACCATATATTTT	CASSPDRRSGNTIYF
NA	TRBV24-1	TRBJ1-2	NA	TGTGCCACCAGTGCCTCGGGCACTCCCTATGGCTACACCTTC	CATSASGTPYGYTF
NA	TRBV9	TRBJ2-3	NA	TGTGCCAGCAGCGTAGAGGGTCTCCGCACAGATACGCAGTATTTT	CASSVEGLRTDTQYF
NA	TRBV7-2	TRBJ1-2	NA	TGTGCCAGCAGTTTGACAGAAAACTATGGCTACACCTTC	CASSLTENYGYTF
NA	TRBV4-3	TRBJ2-7	NA	TGCGCCAGCAGCCAAGATGGGGGTACCTCCTACGAGCAGTACTTC	CASSQDGGTSYEQYF
NA	TRBV27	TRBJ2-1	NA	TGTGCCAGCAGTACCAGGGACTCCCAAAATGAGCAGTTCTTC	CASSTRDSQNEQFF
NA	TRBV7-6	TRBJ1-3	NA	TGTGCCAGCAGCTTAGCGGAGGGTCGACGTGGAAACACCATATATTTT	CASSLAEGRRGNTIYF
NA	TRBV19	TRBJ2-2	few	TGTGCCACTAGTGTTGGGGGGGGACAGCCAGGAACCGCGAACACCGGGGAGCTGTTTTTT	CATSVGGGQPGTANTGELFF
NA	TRBV4-1	TRBJ1-1	NA	TGCGCCAGCAGCCCAAGTCAGGGTACGGCTGAAGCTTTCTTT	CASSPSQGTAEAFF
NA	TRBV13	TRBJ2-7	NA	TGTGCCAGCAGCTTAGGCTCCTACGAGCAGTACTTC	CASSLGSYEQYF
TRBD1	TRBV2	TRBJ2-5	NA	TGTGCCAGCAGGGGGGACAGGGGGCGAGAGACCCAGTACTTC	CASRGDRGRETQYF
TRBD1	TRBV15	TRBJ1-5	once	TGTGCCACCAGCGCCGGGACAGGCTACAATCAGCCCCAGCATTTT	CATSAGTGYNQPQHF
TRBD1	TRBV5-1	TRBJ2-7	NA	TGCGCCAGCAGCTTACAGGGGCTTGCCTACGAGCAGTACTTC	CASSLQGLAYEQYF
NA	TRBV12-3/TRBV12-4	TRBJ2-2	NA	TGTGCCAGCAGTAAGGGAGTCACCGGGGAGCTGTTTTTT	CASSKGVTGELFF
NA	TRBV24-1	TRBJ2-1	NA	TGTGCCACCAGTGATTCCCCAGGGACCGCCGGGCAGTTCTTC	CATSDSPGTAGQFF